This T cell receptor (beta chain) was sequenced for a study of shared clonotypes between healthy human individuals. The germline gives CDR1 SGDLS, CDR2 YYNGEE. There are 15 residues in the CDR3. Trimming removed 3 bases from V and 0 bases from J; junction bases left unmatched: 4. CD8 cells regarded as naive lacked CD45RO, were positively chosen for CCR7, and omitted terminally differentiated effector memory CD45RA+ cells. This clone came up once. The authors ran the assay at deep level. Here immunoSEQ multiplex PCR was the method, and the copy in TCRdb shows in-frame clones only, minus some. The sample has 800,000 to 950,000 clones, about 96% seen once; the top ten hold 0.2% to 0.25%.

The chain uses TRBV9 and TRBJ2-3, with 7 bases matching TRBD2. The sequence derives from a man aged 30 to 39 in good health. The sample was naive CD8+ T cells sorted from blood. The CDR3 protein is CASSGAGLSTDTQYF. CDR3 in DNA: TGTGCCAGCAGCGGTGCGGGACTAAGCACAGATACGCAGTATTTT. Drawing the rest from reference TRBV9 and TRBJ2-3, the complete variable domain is DSGVTQTPKHLITATGQRVTLRCSPRSGDLSVYWYQQSLDQGLQFLIQYYNGEERAKGNILERFSAQQFPDLHSELNLSSLELGDSALYFCASSGAGLSTDTQYFGPGTRLTVL.